This T cell receptor beta chain emerged from a study of blood T cell repertoires in COVID-19. Overall study: Specimens from acute and convalescent COVID-19 originated in the United States, Italy and Spain. T cells, B-cell-depleted T cells, or PBMCs supplied cDNA or gDNA.

Germline CDR1 and CDR2: SGHKS and YYEKEE (reference sequence). This CDR3 contains 15 residues. V shed 0 bases, J shed 11 bases, and the junction held 11 bases outside the gene matches. Per the study methods: Researchers report that nucleated cell counts were estimated from reference gene primer amplification. Clones were read by immunoSEQ multiplex PCR, and TCRdb kept only the in-frame ones, dropping some. The DNA was the basis for D and trimming; V, J and clone size are from that table. The table has 100,000 to 150,000 clones, around 86% seen once. The sample taken for sequencing was peripheral blood. This chain uses TRBV5-5 with TRBJ1-1; 9 nucleotides match TRBD1. The origin of this receptor is a man in his fifties or sixties with active COVID-19. This CDR3 reads CASSLAPMTQGAAFF. CDR3 nucleotide sequence: TGTGCCAGCAGCTTGGCCCCGATGACACAGGGGGCTGCTTTCTTT.